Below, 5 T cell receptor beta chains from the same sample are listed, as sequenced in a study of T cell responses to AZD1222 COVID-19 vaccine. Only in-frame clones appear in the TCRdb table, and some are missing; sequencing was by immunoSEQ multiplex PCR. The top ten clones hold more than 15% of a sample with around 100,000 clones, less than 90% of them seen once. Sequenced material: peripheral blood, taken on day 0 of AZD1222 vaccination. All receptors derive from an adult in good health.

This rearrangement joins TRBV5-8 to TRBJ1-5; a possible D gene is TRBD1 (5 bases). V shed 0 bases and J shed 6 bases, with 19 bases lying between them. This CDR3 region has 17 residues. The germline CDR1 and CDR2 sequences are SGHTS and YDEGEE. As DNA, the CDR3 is TGTGCCAGCAGCTTGGTCAAGGGGTCCACCGAGGCTCAGCCCCAGCATTTT. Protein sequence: CASSLVKGSTEAQPQHF.

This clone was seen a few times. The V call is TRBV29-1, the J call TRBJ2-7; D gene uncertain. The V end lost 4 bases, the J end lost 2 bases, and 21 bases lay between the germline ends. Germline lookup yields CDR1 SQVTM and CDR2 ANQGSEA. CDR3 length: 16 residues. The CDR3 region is CSVGPPIDVTPYEQYF. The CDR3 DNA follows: TGCAGCGTTGGACCCCCCATAGACGTGACTCCCTACGAGCAGTACTTC.

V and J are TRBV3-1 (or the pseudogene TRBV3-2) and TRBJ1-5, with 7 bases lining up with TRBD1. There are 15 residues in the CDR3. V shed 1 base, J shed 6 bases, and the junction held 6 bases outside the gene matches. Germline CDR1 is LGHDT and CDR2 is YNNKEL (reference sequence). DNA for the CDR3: TGTGCCAGCAGCCAAGGACAGGGAGGGTTTCAGCCCCAGCATTTT. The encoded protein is CASSQGQGGFQPQHF.

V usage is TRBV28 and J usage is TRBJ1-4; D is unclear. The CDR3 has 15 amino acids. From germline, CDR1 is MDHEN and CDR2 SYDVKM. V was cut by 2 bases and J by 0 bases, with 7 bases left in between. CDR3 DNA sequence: TGTGCCAGCAGTTTAGATGGGTCAACTAATGAAAAACTGTTTTTT. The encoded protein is CASSLDGSTNEKLFF.

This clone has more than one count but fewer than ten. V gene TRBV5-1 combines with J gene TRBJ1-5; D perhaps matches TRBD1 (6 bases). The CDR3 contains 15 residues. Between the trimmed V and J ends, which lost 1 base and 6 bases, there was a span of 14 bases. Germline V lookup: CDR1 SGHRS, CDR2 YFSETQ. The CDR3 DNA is TGCGCCAGCAGCTTGTGGGCAGGGGAGGCTCAGCCCCAGCATTTT. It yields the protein CASSLWAGEAQPQHF.